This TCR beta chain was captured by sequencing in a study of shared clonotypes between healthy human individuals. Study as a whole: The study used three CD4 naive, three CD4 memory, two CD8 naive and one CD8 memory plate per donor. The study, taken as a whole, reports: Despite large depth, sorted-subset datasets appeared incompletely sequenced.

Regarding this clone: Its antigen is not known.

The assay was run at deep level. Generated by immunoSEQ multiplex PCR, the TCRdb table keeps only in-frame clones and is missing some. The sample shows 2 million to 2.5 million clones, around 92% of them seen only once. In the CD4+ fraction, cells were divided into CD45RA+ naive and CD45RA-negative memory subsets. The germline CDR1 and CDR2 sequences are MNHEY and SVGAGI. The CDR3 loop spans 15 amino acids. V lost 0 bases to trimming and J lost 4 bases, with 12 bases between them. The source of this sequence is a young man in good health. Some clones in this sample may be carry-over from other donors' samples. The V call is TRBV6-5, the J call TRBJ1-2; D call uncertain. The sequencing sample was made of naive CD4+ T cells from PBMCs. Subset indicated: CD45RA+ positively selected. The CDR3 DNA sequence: TGTGCCAGCAGTTACTCGACCCCCCGGGGCTATGGCTACACCTTC. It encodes CASSYSTPRGYGYTF.